This TCR beta chain emerged from a study of blood T cell repertoires in COVID-19. Study summary: The samples span acute and convalescent COVID-19 from the United States, Italy and Spain. The cDNA or gDNA used as material had been derived from T cells, B-cell-depleted T cells, or PBMCs.

This CDR3 contains 15 residues. The V gene lost 2 bases and the J gene lost 7 bases, with 15 bases spanning the gap. Looked up from germline, CDR1 is MGHRA and CDR2 is YSYEKL. In the study's own analysis: Amplifying reference gene primers gave estimates of nucleated cell counts. Using immunoSEQ multiplex PCR, the repertoire was profiled, and TCRdb retains in-frame clones only, with some absent. The V and J calls and clone size come from that table; D and trimming were worked out from the DNA. The sample has roughly 77,000 clones, roughly 90% seen once; the top ten hold around 4.5%. The TCR comes from a man in his fifties with active COVID-19. The sample taken for sequencing was peripheral blood. The V gene is TRBV4-1, the J gene TRBJ2-1; a weak D match, TRBD2 (6 bases). CDR3 amino acids: CASSQTQAGTNEQFF. For the CDR3, the DNA is TGCGCCAGCAGCCAAACCCAGGCGGGAACTAATGAGCAGTTCTTC.